Listed below are T cell receptor beta chains from one sample, sequenced in a study of Graves' ophthalmopathy and Graves' hyperthyroidism. TCRdb reprocessed the multiplex PCR reads via MiXCR and lists one record per CDR3 protein. Of over a million distinct CDR3 sequences in the sample, roughly 35% are singletons; the top ten hold 11%. The sample consisted of peripheral blood or thyroid tissue (not recorded which). These receptors were taken from an adult man with Graves' hyperthyroidism. The CDR3 runs from the conserved cysteine through the conserved F or W. A D gene is named only where the DNA matches it firmly. Where a row states a size, it is once, few, many or the class of an expanded clone; other rows omit it.

cdr3_aa: CASSYSGPSSGNTIYF
cdr3_nt: TGTGCCAGCAGTTACTCAGGCCCTAGCTCTGGAAACACCATATATTTT
v_call: TRBV6-5
d_call: -
clone_size: few
j_call: TRBJ1-3

cdr3_aa: CASSEGTSQPQHF
cdr3_nt: TGTGCCAGCAGTGAGGGGACTTCTCAGCCCCAGCATTTT
v_call: TRBV6-5
d_call: -
clone_size: few
j_call: TRBJ1-5

cdr3_aa: CSVQGTQYF
cdr3_nt: TGCAGTGTCCAAGGGACCCAGTACTTC
v_call: TRBV20-1
d_call: -
clone_size: -
j_call: TRBJ2-5

cdr3_aa: CAISGPQGGGDTGELFF
cdr3_nt: TGTGCCATCAGTGGTCCCCAAGGGGGAGGGGACACCGGGGAGCTGTTTTTT
v_call: TRBV10-3
d_call: -
clone_size: few
j_call: TRBJ2-2

cdr3_aa: CSAGQQGKSYEQYF
cdr3_nt: TGCAGTGCTGGACAACAGGGGAAAAGCTACGAGCAGTACTTC
v_call: TRBV20-1
d_call: TRBD1
clone_size: few
j_call: TRBJ2-7

cdr3_aa: CAISDGGRETQYF
cdr3_nt: TGTGCCATCAGTGATGGGGGGCGGGAGACCCAGTACTTC
v_call: TRBV10-3
d_call: -
clone_size: many
j_call: TRBJ2-5

cdr3_aa: CASSVGTGSHYGYTF
cdr3_nt: TGTGCCAGCAGCGTCGGGACAGGGTCTCACTATGGCTACACCTTC
v_call: TRBV9
d_call: TRBD1
clone_size: many
j_call: TRBJ1-2

cdr3_aa: CASSTLSSYEQYF
cdr3_nt: TGTGCCAGCAGCACACTAAGCTCCTACGAGCAGTACTTC
v_call: TRBV7-9
d_call: -
clone_size: many
j_call: TRBJ2-7

cdr3_aa: CASSPLEFEQYF
cdr3_nt: TGTGCCAGCAGCCCCCTGGAATTCGAGCAGTACTTC
v_call: TRBV6-2/TRBV6-3
d_call: -
clone_size: -
j_call: TRBJ2-7

cdr3_aa: CASSSDSDRTAGELFF
cdr3_nt: TGTGCCAGCAGCTCAGATAGCGACAGGACGGCCGGGGAGCTGTTTTTT
v_call: TRBV7-9
d_call: -
clone_size: few
j_call: TRBJ2-2

cdr3_aa: CASRQEISGNTIYF
cdr3_nt: TGTGCCAGCAGGCAGGAAATCTCTGGAAACACCATATATTTT
v_call: TRBV6-6
d_call: -
clone_size: few
j_call: TRBJ1-3

cdr3_aa: CASSLAGTTVDGYTF
cdr3_nt: TGTGCCAGCAGCTTAGCGGGGACCACGGTCGATGGCTACACCTTC
v_call: TRBV7-9
d_call: -
clone_size: many
j_call: TRBJ1-2

cdr3_aa: CSEGDSNYGYTF
cdr3_nt: TGCAGCGAGGGGGACAGTAACTATGGCTACACCTTC
v_call: TRBV29-1
d_call: TRBD1
clone_size: -
j_call: TRBJ1-2

cdr3_aa: CASSQEVPGGRYEQYF
cdr3_nt: TGCGCCAGCAGCCAAGAGGTCCCAGGGGGCAGGTACGAGCAGTACTTC
v_call: TRBV4-3
d_call: TRBD1
clone_size: -
j_call: TRBJ2-7

cdr3_aa: CASSPGRATTNEKLFF
cdr3_nt: TGTGCCAGCAGTCCGGGACGGGCGACAACTAATGAAAAACTGTTTTTT
v_call: TRBV12-3/TRBV12-4
d_call: -
clone_size: few
j_call: TRBJ1-4

cdr3_aa: CASSLVMGRSNEKLFF
cdr3_nt: TGTGCCAGCAGCTTAGTCATGGGGCGCTCTAATGAAAAACTGTTTTTT
v_call: TRBV7-2
d_call: -
clone_size: many
j_call: TRBJ1-4

cdr3_aa: CSLEGVPNTEAFF
cdr3_nt: TGCAGCTTAGAGGGGGTTCCGAACACTGAAGCTTTCTTT
v_call: TRBV29-1
d_call: -
clone_size: -
j_call: TRBJ1-1

cdr3_aa: CASGPLDRTTEAFF
cdr3_nt: TGTGCCAGCGGTCCCCTAGACAGGACCACTGAAGCTTTCTTT
v_call: TRBV12-3/TRBV12-4
d_call: -
clone_size: -
j_call: TRBJ1-1

cdr3_aa: CASSLVAGGRWYF
cdr3_nt: TGTGCCAGCAGCTTAGTAGCGGGGGGGCGTTGGTACTTC
v_call: TRBV7-2
d_call: TRBD2
clone_size: many
j_call: TRBJ2-7

cdr3_aa: CASSTRDRGFASNQPQHF
cdr3_nt: TGTGCCAGCAGCACGCGGGACAGGGGGTTTGCTAGCAATCAGCCCCAGCATTTT
v_call: TRBV7-2
d_call: TRBD1
clone_size: few
j_call: TRBJ1-5

cdr3_aa: CASSLDGSPYEQYF
cdr3_nt: TGTGCCAGCAGTCTAGACGGGAGTCCCTACGAGCAGTACTTC
v_call: TRBV12-3/TRBV12-4
d_call: -
clone_size: -
j_call: TRBJ2-7

cdr3_aa: CSARGGGRAGKLFF
cdr3_nt: TGCAGTGCCCGGGGGGGAGGCCGGGCCGGTAAACTGTTTTTT
v_call: TRBV20-1
d_call: -
clone_size: many
j_call: TRBJ1-4

cdr3_aa: CSVAQLAGGIGELYF
cdr3_nt: TGCAGCGTTGCCCAACTAGCGGGAGGGATCGGTGAGCTGTACTTC
v_call: TRBV29-1
d_call: TRBD2
clone_size: -
j_call: TRBJ2-7

cdr3_aa: CASSFPGTGWNYGYTF
cdr3_nt: TGTGCCAGCAGCTTCCCCGGGACAGGGTGGAACTATGGCTACACCTTC
v_call: TRBV7-2
d_call: TRBD1
clone_size: -
j_call: TRBJ1-2

cdr3_aa: CASSQGTGQPLGEQYF
cdr3_nt: TGCGCCAGCAGCCAGGGAACGGGACAGCCGTTGGGAGAGCAGTACTTC
v_call: TRBV4-3
d_call: TRBD1
clone_size: many
j_call: TRBJ2-7

cdr3_aa: CAISLRAGGMDEQYF
cdr3_nt: TGTGCCATCAGTTTACGGGCAGGGGGCATGGACGAGCAGTACTTC
v_call: TRBV10-3
d_call: TRBD1
clone_size: -
j_call: TRBJ2-7

cdr3_aa: CSGALTSVETQYF
cdr3_nt: TGCAGCGGCGCCTTGACTAGCGTAGAGACCCAGTACTTC
v_call: TRBV29-1
d_call: TRBD2
clone_size: -
j_call: TRBJ2-5

cdr3_aa: CAWSVGGYTEAFF
cdr3_nt: TGTGCCTGGAGTGTCGGAGGGTACACTGAAGCTTTCTTT
v_call: TRBV30
d_call: -
clone_size: -
j_call: TRBJ1-1

cdr3_aa: CASSLTGKSYGYTF
cdr3_nt: TGTGCCAGCAGCCTTACAGGAAAATCCTATGGCTACACCTTC
v_call: TRBV11-2
d_call: -
clone_size: -
j_call: TRBJ1-2

cdr3_aa: CASSLSPVGATQNTGELFF
cdr3_nt: TGCGCCAGCAGCTTGTCCCCCGTGGGGGCGACACAAAACACCGGGGAGCTGTTTTTT
v_call: TRBV5-1
d_call: -
clone_size: -
j_call: TRBJ2-2

cdr3_aa: CASSGAGVSNTEAFF
cdr3_nt: TGCGCCAGCAGCGGGGCCGGGGTCTCGAACACTGAAGCTTTCTTT
v_call: TRBV5-1
d_call: -
clone_size: many
j_call: TRBJ1-1

cdr3_aa: CASSVEGGQGLGYTF
cdr3_nt: TGTGCCAGCAGCGTAGAAGGGGGACAGGGTCTTGGCTACACCTTC
v_call: TRBV9
d_call: TRBD1
clone_size: many
j_call: TRBJ1-2

cdr3_aa: CASRPPRVGTEAFF
cdr3_nt: TGTGCCAGCAGACCCCCCAGGGTGGGCACTGAAGCTTTCTTT
v_call: TRBV12-3/TRBV12-4
d_call: -
clone_size: few
j_call: TRBJ1-1

cdr3_aa: CSAAPIQAGNSPLHF
cdr3_nt: TGCAGTGCTGCCCCGATTCAGGCGGGGAATTCACCCCTCCACTTT
v_call: TRBV20-1
d_call: -
clone_size: many
j_call: TRBJ1-6

cdr3_aa: CATSSEAPRVDSPLHF
cdr3_nt: TGTGCCACCAGCAGTGAAGCGCCCAGGGTTGATTCACCCCTCCACTTT
v_call: TRBV15
d_call: -
clone_size: -
j_call: TRBJ1-6

cdr3_aa: CASSQFLVYEQYF
cdr3_nt: TGTGCCAGCAGCCAATTTCTAGTTTACGAGCAGTACTTC
v_call: TRBV14
d_call: -
clone_size: -
j_call: TRBJ2-7

cdr3_aa: CSVSGQGVGEKLFF
cdr3_nt: TGCAGCGTATCCGGGCAGGGCGTGGGTGAAAAACTGTTTTTT
v_call: TRBV29-1
d_call: -
clone_size: -
j_call: TRBJ1-4

cdr3_aa: CAISEGPGLNTEAFF
cdr3_nt: TGTGCCATCAGTGAGGGCCCGGGGTTGAACACTGAAGCTTTCTTT
v_call: TRBV10-3
d_call: -
clone_size: -
j_call: TRBJ1-1

cdr3_aa: CASSLRSRQGSYEQYF
cdr3_nt: TGTGCCAGCAGCTTAAGGTCCCGACAGGGTTCCTACGAGCAGTACTTC
v_call: TRBV10-2
d_call: TRBD1
clone_size: few
j_call: TRBJ2-7

cdr3_aa: CASSWTGSSYEQYF
cdr3_nt: TGTGCCAGCAGCTGGACAGGGAGCTCCTACGAGCAGTACTTC
v_call: TRBV2
d_call: TRBD1
clone_size: many
j_call: TRBJ2-7

cdr3_aa: CSARDWQSQETQYF
cdr3_nt: TGCAGTGCTAGAGATTGGCAGTCACAAGAGACCCAGTACTTC
v_call: TRBV20-1
d_call: -
clone_size: many
j_call: TRBJ2-5

cdr3_aa: CASGWGVNTEAFF
cdr3_nt: TGCGCCAGCGGGTGGGGTGTGAACACTGAAGCTTTCTTT
v_call: TRBV5-1
d_call: -
clone_size: many
j_call: TRBJ1-1

cdr3_aa: CSVGQQINYEQYF
cdr3_nt: TGCAGCGTTGGGCAGCAGATTAACTACGAGCAGTACTTC
v_call: TRBV29-1
d_call: -
clone_size: few
j_call: TRBJ2-7

cdr3_aa: CASSQDWRESSTYEQYF
cdr3_nt: TGCGCCAGCAGCCAAGATTGGCGGGAGAGTAGCACGTACGAGCAGTACTTC
v_call: TRBV4-3
d_call: TRBD2
clone_size: many
j_call: TRBJ2-7

cdr3_aa: CASTKDNGRGELFF
cdr3_nt: TGTGCCAGCACGAAGGACAACGGTCGCGGGGAGCTGTTTTTT
v_call: TRBV2
d_call: -
clone_size: -
j_call: TRBJ2-2

cdr3_aa: CASSFPPGSIGQPQHF
cdr3_nt: TGTGCCAGCAGTTTCCCTCCCGGGTCCATAGGACAGCCCCAGCATTTT
v_call: TRBV24-1
d_call: -
clone_size: -
j_call: TRBJ1-5

cdr3_aa: CASTPLSGELFF
cdr3_nt: TGTGCCAGCACCCCCCTATCCGGGGAGCTGTTTTTT
v_call: TRBV7-9
d_call: -
clone_size: -
j_call: TRBJ2-2